These 10 T cell receptor beta chains were all obtained from the same sample, sequenced in a study of beta chain features in type 1 diabetes. Whole-study results and caveats: Across all four CD4+ subsets, people with type 1 diabetes showed modestly shorter TCRB CDR3s.

TCRB transcripts that were expressed got sequenced, as all of the isolated RNA had been reverse transcribed. Clones were sequenced by immunoSEQ multiplex PCR, and TCRdb holds only the in-frame ones, with some missing. The sample yields around 130,000 clones, around 9% seen once. Antigens for these TCRs are unknown. The specimen sequenced was central memory CD4+ T cells from blood. These receptors all come from a man younger than 40 with type 1 diabetes.

The J gene is TRBJ1-6, the V gene TRBV19; maybe TRBD1 (6 bases). Germline V lookup: CDR1 LNHDA, CDR2 SQIVND (reference sequence). The CDR3 is 13 amino acids. V gave up 4 bases and J gave up 10 bases, with 11 bases separating them. In DNA form, the CDR3 reads TGTGCCAGTAGTACAGACAGGCCGTCACCCCTCCACTTT. Its translation: CASSTDRPSPLHF. Full variable domain (missing parts from reference TRBV19 and TRBJ1-6): DGGITQSPKYLFRKEGQNVTLSCEQNLNHDAMYWYRQDPGQGLRLIYYSQIVNDFQKGDIAEGYSVSREKKESFPLTVTSAQKNPTAFYLCASSTDRPSPLHFGNGTRLTVT.

This clone has a handful of counts. The rearrangement joins TRBV18 to TRBJ1-6; D is unclear. CDR3 size: 12 residues. Germline CDR1 is KGHSH and CDR2 is LQKENI. V was clipped by 3 bases and J by 7 bases, with 4 bases between them. This chain's CDR3 is CASSPSNSPLHF. As DNA, the CDR3 is TGTGCCAGCTCACCGTCGAATTCACCCCTCCACTTT.

This clone appeared a few times. The junction and the germline gene differ at one end; a read error may be behind it. The rearrangement uses TRBV7-7 and TRBJ2-5, with D uncertain. Looked up from germline, CDR1 is SSHAT and CDR2 is FNYEAQ (reference sequence). The CDR3 sequence is 13 residues long. CDR3 protein: CASSQVLQETQYF. For the CDR3, the DNA is TGTGCTAGCAGCCAGGTGCTACAAGAGACCCAGTACTTC. The variable domain in full, with the rest retrieved from reference TRBV7-7 and TRBJ2-5, is GAGVSQSPRYKVTKRGQDVTLRCDPISSHATLYWYQQALGQGPEFLTYFNYEAQPDKSGLPSDRFSAERPEGSISTLTIQRTEQRDSAMYRCASSQVLQETQYFGPGTRLLVL.

This clone was seen a few times. The V call is TRBV4-1, the J call TRBJ2-7; D is possibly TRBD2 (6 bases). Germline CDR1 and CDR2: MGHRA and YSYEKL. The V end lost 5 bases, the J end lost 0 bases, and 17 bases lay between the germline ends. This CDR3 is built from 16 residues. The CDR3 spells CASSFGGESSSYEQYF. For the CDR3, the DNA is TGCGCCAGCAGCTTCGGGGGAGAGTCCAGCTCCTACGAGCAGTACTTC.

This clone was picked up many times. The V call is TRBV7-2, the J call TRBJ2-2, with a weak D call TRBD2 (5 bases). The V and J ends lost 8 bases and 3 bases respectively, with 16 bases between them. The CDR3 loop spans 15 amino acids. The germline gives CDR1 SGHTA, CDR2 FQGNSA. CDR3 in amino acids: CASGRGQWDTGELFF. DNA of the CDR3: TGTGCCAGCGGTCGGGGTCAATGGGACACCGGGGAGCTGTTTTTT.

This clone was observed a handful of times. The chain employs TRBV23-1 and TRBJ2-5; 7 bases line up with TRBD1. TRBV23-1 is annotated as an ORF whose role is uncertain. This CDR3 has 18 amino acids. V lost 3 bases to trimming and J lost 1 base; unmatched junction nucleotides: 14. The CDR3 region is CASSQWGPGQSFQETQYF. CDR3 nucleotide sequence: TGCGCCAGCAGTCAGTGGGGACCGGGACAGTCGTTCCAAGAGACCCAGTACTTC.

This clone was recorded a few times. The gene calls are TRBV11-2 and TRBJ2-2; D might be TRBD2 (6 bases). The CDR3 totals 14 residues. Looked up from germline, CDR1 is SGHAT and CDR2 is FQNNGV. V was trimmed by 5 bases and J by 2 bases, leaving 9 bases between them. CDR3 bases: TGTGCCAGCAGCCCGGGACTCAACACCGGGGAGCTGTTTTTT. It codes for CASSPGLNTGELFF.

This chain uses TRBV2 with TRBJ2-1, with a possible D match to TRBD2 (6 bases). V lost 3 bases and J 9 bases, leaving 15 bases between the germline ends. The CDR3 consists of 14 residues. The germline V gene encodes CDR1 SNHLY and CDR2 FYNNEI. The DNA for the CDR3 is TGTGCCAGCAGTGATATCCCCGGGGGAGGTGAGCAGTTCTTC. Protein: CASSDIPGGGEQFF.

This clone was recorded a few times. The chain couples TRBV6-5 to TRBJ2-1; possible D gene TRBD2, 5 bases. Trimming pared 4 bases from V and 12 bases from J, leaving 13 bases between. This CDR3 has 12 amino acids. Germline assignment: CDR1 MNHEY and CDR2 SVGAGI. The CDR3 loop reads CASSSAGVGQFF. CDR3 in DNA: TGTGCCAGCAGTTCCGCCGGGGTAGGGCAGTTCTTC.

The chain recombines TRBV28 with TRBJ1-2; TRBD1 matches at 11 bases. V lost 6 bases, J lost 5 bases, and 8 bases stayed unmatched. Germline V gene data show CDR1 as MDHEN and CDR2 as SYDVKM. The CDR3 extends over 15 amino acids. CDR3 in DNA: TGTGCCAGCAGACCCCGGACAGGGGGCCAGTATGGCTACACCTTC. The encoded protein is CASRPRTGGQYGYTF.